The entry that follows covers one T cell receptor beta chain sequence. The CDR3 length is 14 residues. Germline V gene sequence: CDR1 MGHDK, CDR2 SYGVNS. J lost 3 bases, V lost 4 bases, and 4 bases had no gene match. This specimen comes from a study of blood T cell repertoires in COVID-19. The study drew participants aged about 18 to 95 years from 24 US areas. The protocol was immunoSEQ multiplex PCR, while the TCRdb copy is restricted to in-frame clones and leaves out a portion. The table records approximately 180,000 clones, roughly 87% of them present only once. The sample comprised PBMCs or T cells enriched from blood (not recorded which). This TCR derives from a human donor with acute COVID-19. The donor label of this sample is uncertain. V gene TRBV25-1 combines with J gene TRBJ2-3, with TRBD1 matching 7 bases. In DNA form, the CDR3 reads TGTGCCAGCAGTGGACGACAGGGTACAGATACGCAGTATTTT. Translating it yields CASSGRQGTDTQYF.